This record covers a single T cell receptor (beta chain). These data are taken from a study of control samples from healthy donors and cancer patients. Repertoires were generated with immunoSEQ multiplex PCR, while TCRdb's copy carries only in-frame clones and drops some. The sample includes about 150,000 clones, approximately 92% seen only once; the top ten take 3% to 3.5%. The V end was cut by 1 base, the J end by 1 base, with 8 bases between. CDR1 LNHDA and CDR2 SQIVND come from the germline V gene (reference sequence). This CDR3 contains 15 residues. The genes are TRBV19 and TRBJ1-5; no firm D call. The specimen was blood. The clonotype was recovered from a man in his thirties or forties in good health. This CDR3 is CASSIVLGSNQPQHF. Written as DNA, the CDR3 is TGTGCCAGTAGTATAGTCCTAGGGAGCAATCAGCCCCAGCATTTT.